A single sample is the source of the 19 T cell receptor beta chains below, sequenced in a study of blood T cells in healthy people across ages (dated by TCRdb to 2015 to 2017). Library prep was done by 5' RACE. These reads were obtained on an Illumina HiSeq 2500. A second PCR of about 7 to 12 cycles was run with a J-beta primer mix and a sample-barcoded 5' primer. The public reads were reanalyzed by TCRdb: fastp trimming at Q25, MiXCR alignment, in-frame beta chains only. Merged by CDR3 protein, the rows form single entries marked with the most common genes and DNA. This sample is represented by 1.5 million to 2 million distinct CDR3 sequences; 40% to 55% of them were singletons. Of the sample, roughly 2.1% is held by the ten largest clones. Sequenced: blood. All receptors derive from a woman aged 40 to 55 in good health.

The table lists this clonotype with a count of one. Written as DNA, the CDR3 is TGTGCCAGCAGCTTCGGTCGGGGTATGGGTTCACCCCTCCACTTT. As protein: CASSFGRGMGSPLHF. The rearrangement uses TRBV7-8 and TRBJ1-6; D is uncertain. The V end was cut by 3 bases, the J end by 9 bases, with 15 bases between. CDR1 and CDR2 from the germline V gene are SGHVS and FQNEAQ. The CDR3 loop spans 15 amino acids.

This clonotype was counted a few times. This chain links TRBV29-1 with TRBJ1-2, with D hard to call. CDR1 and CDR2 from the germline V gene are SQVTM and ANQGSEA. V was shortened by 1 base and J by 4 bases, with 7 bases between the two germline ends. This CDR3 spans 12 amino acids. The CDR3 loop is CSVEADPYGYTF. In DNA, the CDR3 is TGCAGCGTTGAAGCGGACCCCTATGGCTACACCTTC.

This clonotype was found a few times. The genes are TRBV2 and TRBJ2-4, with TRBD1 as a possible D gene (6 bases). Trimming stripped 9 bases from V and 7 bases from J, with 19 bases between. CDR1 is SNHLY, CDR2 FYNNEI, per germline. The CDR3 covers 14 residues. The CDR3 coding sequence is TGTGCCAGTGGTAACCCGTTGAGGGGGAACATTCAGTACTTC. Translation: CASGNPLRGNIQYF.

A few counts support this clonotype. The V call is TRBV5-8, the J call TRBJ2-7; the match to TRBD2 covers 8 bases. The germline V gene has CDR1 SGHTS and CDR2 YDEGEE. V lost 3 bases to trimming and J lost 2 bases; unmatched junction nucleotides: 7. The CDR3 contains 15 residues. The CDR3 DNA sequence: TGTGCCAGCAGCTCCCTGGAGCGGGGGACCTACGAGCAGTACTTC. Translation: CASSSLERGTYEQYF.

J is TRBJ2-1 and V is TRBV6-6; D not certain. This CDR3 is built from 14 residues. Germline loops: CDR1 MNHNY, CDR2 SVGAGI (reference sequence). V was cut by 4 bases and J by 3 bases, with 10 bases left in between. CDR3 DNA: TGTGCCAGCAGTTCCGGGTTGGGCTACAATGAGCAGTTCTTC. Encoded protein: CASSSGLGYNEQFF.

This clonotype came up a few times. J is TRBJ2-7 and V is TRBV27, with TRBD2 matching over 9 bases. Germline CDR1 MNHEY, CDR2 SMNVEV (reference sequence). V lost 5 bases to trimming and J lost 3 bases; unmatched junction nucleotides: 8. This CDR3 has 15 residues. The CDR3 sequence is CASSPLAGPFYEQYF. The CDR3 nucleotides are TGTGCCAGCAGTCCCCTAGCGGGGCCTTTCTACGAGCAGTACTTC.

The chain recombines TRBV28 with TRBJ1-4; D call uncertain. The CDR3 contains 15 residues. V lost 6 bases to trimming and J lost 0 bases, with 11 bases between them. Germline CDR1 MDHEN, CDR2 SYDVKM. DNA for the CDR3: TGTGCCAGCAGGGAACTGAGAACAACTAATGAAAAACTGTTTTTT. Translated: CASRELRTTNEKLFF.

This clonotype was seen at least ten times. V is TRBV20-1 and J is TRBJ2-3; 10 positions agree with TRBD2. There are 16 residues in the CDR3. Germline loops: CDR1 DFQATT, CDR2 SNEGSKA (reference sequence). Trimming took 2 bases from V and 3 from J; bases not matched to a gene: 8. The CDR3 nucleotides are TGCAGTGCTAGACCGCTTCTAGCGGGGGAGACAGATACGCAGTATTTT. Its translation is CSARPLLAGETDTQYF.

Turning to this clonotype: The junction departs from the called germline gene at one end, perhaps through a read error. The chain recombines TRBV3-1 with TRBJ1-6; the D gene is possibly TRBD1 (6 bases). This CDR3 comprises 15 residues. Germline CDR1 reads LGHDT; CDR2 reads YNNKEL (reference sequence). The CDR3 sequence: CASGHLTGRPPPLHF. CDR3 nucleotide sequence: TGTGCCAGCGGCCATTTGACAGGAAGACCCCCACCCCTCCACTTT.

The chain has TRBV3-1 and TRBJ2-7, with D possibly matching TRBD1 (6 bases). The better agreement between TRBJ2-5 and the DNA end casts doubt on the J call. Germline V CDR1 and CDR2: LGHDT, YNNKEL (reference sequence). The CDR3 is 15 amino acids. This chain's CDR3 is CASSLPTGPQETQYF. In nucleotides, the CDR3 is TGTGCCAGCAGCCTACCTACAGGGCCCCAAGAGACCCAGTACTTC.

For this clonotype: Sequence at one end of the junction differs from germline and may be a read error. The V gene is TRBV12-3 or TRBV12-4, the J gene TRBJ2-7; 11 nucleotides line up with TRBD2. The CDR3 covers 18 residues. The CDR3 coding sequence is TGTGCCAGCAGTTTCGCACCGGGACTAGCGGAGAGCTCCGACGAGCAGTACTTC. Protein sequence: CASSFAPGLAESSDEQYF.

This chain joins TRBV20-1 and TRBJ2-5; 8 bases agree with TRBD1. V shed 4 bases and J 4 bases; nucleotides not matched to a gene: 8. Per the germline V gene, CDR1 is DFQATT and CDR2 is SNEGSKA (reference sequence). The CDR3 has 14 residues. CDR3 sequence: CSAKAGGWVETQYF. DNA of the CDR3: TGCAGTGCTAAAGCAGGGGGCTGGGTAGAGACCCAGTACTTC.

There are a few counts of this clonotype. The chain recombines TRBV5-6 with TRBJ1-5, with no clear D. In germline, CDR1 is SGHDT, CDR2 YYEEEE. The CDR3 runs to 15 residues. The ends were cut back, 3 bases at V and 2 bases at J, with 12 bases in the middle. The CDR3: CASSWSRMGNQPQHF. Here the CDR3 DNA reads TGTGCCAGCAGCTGGTCGAGGATGGGCAATCAGCCCCAGCATTTT.

This chain uses TRBV4-2 with TRBJ2-7; 13 bases match TRBD2. Germline V gene data show CDR1 as LGHNA and CDR2 as YNFKEQ. The length of the CDR3 is 16 residues. The ends lost 4 bases at V and 4 bases at J; junction bases unmatched: 7. The CDR3 protein is CASSPTLAGGEYEQYF. The CDR3 nucleotides are TGTGCCAGCAGCCCCACACTAGCGGGGGGGGAATACGAGCAGTACTTC.

V usage is TRBV24-1 and J usage is TRBJ2-6, with D possibly TRBD2 on 5 matching bases. V lost 9 bases and J lost 3, with 14 bases in between. The germline gives CDR1 KGHDR, CDR2 SFDVKD. This CDR3 has 15 residues. Here the CDR3 DNA reads TGTGCCACCGGGCCTCGGGGAGATGGGGCCAACGTCCTGACTTTC. This encodes CATGPRGDGANVLTF.

The chain recombines TRBV5-1 with TRBJ2-3; D is unresolved. This CDR3 has 15 amino acids. V was trimmed by 4 bases and J by 0 bases, leaving 12 bases between them. Germline V gene sequence: CDR1 SGHRS, CDR2 YFSETQ. In DNA, the CDR3 is TGCGCCAGCAGCAAGGGTATACCTAGCACAGATACGCAGTATTTT. Protein product: CASSKGIPSTDTQYF.

The J gene is TRBJ2-5, the V gene TRBV4-3, with 7 bases aligning to TRBD1. Germline V gene lookup returns CDR1 LGHNA and CDR2 YSLEER. The CDR3 contains 16 residues. The J segment lost 0 bases and the V segment lost 5 bases, leaving 9 bases of the junction unmatched. The CDR3 DNA sequence: TGCGCCAGCAGCGCATCAACAACAGGGGACCAAGAGACCCAGTACTTC. This codes for CASSASTTGDQETQYF.

The gene calls are TRBV20-1 and TRBJ2-5; TRBD1 might be the D (6 bases). The CDR3 loop spans 17 amino acids. Germline V gene sequence: CDR1 DFQATT, CDR2 SNEGSKA (reference sequence). The V end was cut by 3 bases, the J end by 5 bases, with 25 bases between. The DNA for the CDR3 is TGCAGTGCTAGGGGGAGCCAGGGGTTTATATTTCTGGAGACCCAGTACTTC. Translation: CSARGSQGFIFLETQYF.

This clonotype was seen only a few times. This rearrangement joins TRBV27 to TRBJ2-5; D may be TRBD2 (7 bases). The DNA end is more similar to TRBJ2-7, so the J call may be wrong. This CDR3 is 14 amino acids long. Germline V lookup: CDR1 MNHEY, CDR2 SMNVEV (reference sequence). CDR3 in DNA: TGTGCCAGCAGTTTCCGCGGGGGCACATACGAGCAGTACTTC. It codes for CASSFRGGTYEQYF.